The 2 T cell receptor beta chains below come from one sample, sequenced in a study of blood T cell repertoires in COVID-19. Generated by immunoSEQ multiplex PCR, the TCRdb table keeps only in-frame clones and is missing some. The sample lists some 240,000 clones; 84% were seen once. The sample was PBMCs or T cells enriched from blood (not recorded which). These receptors all come from a man aged 25 to 45 with acute COVID-19.

For this clone: Since a much larger clone is just one base distant, this may be a read error. The V gene is TRBV28, the J gene TRBJ2-1, with 10 positions matching TRBD2. V gave up 4 bases and J gave up 0 bases; unmatched junction bases: 0. CDR1 MDHEN and CDR2 SYDVKM come from the germline V gene. This CDR3 has 15 residues. CDR3 nucleotides: TGTGCCAGCAGTTCTAGCGGGAGCTCCTACAATGAGCAGTTCTTC. Its translation: CASSSSGSSYNEQFF.

V usage is TRBV5-1 and J usage is TRBJ2-3; 8 nucleotides line up with TRBD2. The germline gives CDR1 SGHRS, CDR2 YFSETQ. The CDR3 sequence is 16 residues long. V lost 1 base and J lost 4; bases outside the gene matches: 8. In nucleotides, the CDR3 is TGCGCCAGCAGCTTGTTTGGGACTAGAGTCCCAGATACGCAGTATTTT. Encoded protein: CASSLFGTRVPDTQYF.